Presented here are 21 T cell receptor beta chains from one specimen sequenced in a study of blood T cell repertoires in COVID-19. TCRdb keeps only in-frame clones here, not all; method: immunoSEQ multiplex PCR. The table records approximately 220,000 clones, about 85% of them present only once. Specimen: peripheral blood. These receptors were collected from a middle-aged man with acute or convalescent COVID-19.

This clone has a single count. V usage is TRBV6-2 or TRBV6-3 and J usage is TRBJ2-5; possibly TRBD1 for D (5 bases). The CDR3 is made up of 12 amino acids. The V end lost 6 bases, the J end lost 12 bases, and 17 bases lay between the germline ends. Per the germline V gene, CDR1 is MNHEY and CDR2 is SVGEGT. The DNA for the CDR3 is TGTGCCAGCAGCCCCCTGGACAACTTCAAGTACTTC. Residues: CASSPLDNFKYF.

CDR3 in DNA: TGCGCCAGCACTAGGGAGCGGAGCACTGAAGCTTTCTTT. Amino acid sequence: CASTRERSTEAFF. This rearrangement joins TRBV4-1 to TRBJ1-1; D is uncertain. Germline V CDR1 and CDR2: MGHRA, YSYEKL. The CDR3 totals 13 residues. Trimming left V 7 bases short and J 4 bases short, with 13 bases between.

V and J are TRBV6-2 or TRBV6-3 and TRBJ2-3; 7 nucleotides match TRBD2. Trimming removed 2 bases from V and 4 bases from J; junction bases left unmatched: 0. The CDR3 loop spans 13 amino acids. The germline CDR1 and CDR2 sequences are MNHEY and SVGEGT. CDR3 region: CASSYAGADTQYF. Written as DNA, the CDR3 is TGTGCCAGCAGTTACGCGGGAGCAGATACGCAGTATTTT.

The genes are TRBV6-2 or TRBV6-3 and TRBJ1-1; D is unclear. The germline V gene has CDR1 MNHEY and CDR2 SVGEGT. V lost 2 bases to trimming and J lost 2 bases, with 15 bases between them. The CDR3 length is 16 residues. CDR3 DNA: TGTGCCAGCAGTTACGATCGCGGAGACCCCAACACTGAAGCTTTCTTT. Translation gives CASSYDRGDPNTEAFF.

The rearrangement uses TRBV5-1 and TRBJ2-3; D might be TRBD1 (6 bases). Trimming shortened V by 0 bases and J by 0 bases, and 11 bases separated the two germline ends. CDR3 length equals 16 residues. Germline lookup yields CDR1 SGHRS and CDR2 YFSETQ. The CDR3 bases are TGCGCCAGCAGCTTGGGAGACAGGCCAAGCACAGATACGCAGTATTTT. Protein: CASSLGDRPSTDTQYF. Based on the CDR3 plus reference TRBV5-1 and TRBJ2-3, the full variable domain is KAGVTQTPRYLIKTRGQQVTLSCSPISGHRSVSWYQQTPGQGLQFLFEYFSETQRNKGNFPGRFSGRQFSNSRSEMNVSTLELGDSALYLCASSLGDRPSTDTQYFGPGTRLTVL.

The chain has TRBV27 and TRBJ2-7, with TRBD1 matching over 9 bases. This CDR3 is 14 amino acids long. The V gene's germline CDR1 is MNHEY and CDR2 SMNVEV (reference sequence). Trimming at V came to 3 bases and at J to 4 bases, leaving 4 bases not matched to a gene. This CDR3 reads CASSFGTGKYEQYF. In DNA, the CDR3 is TGTGCCAGCAGTTTTGGGACAGGGAAGTACGAGCAGTACTTC.

V gene TRBV24-1 combines with J gene TRBJ2-1; TRBD1 agrees at 8 bases. Germline V gene data show CDR1 as KGHDR and CDR2 as SFDVKD. J was trimmed by 4 bases and V by 5 bases; bases with no gene match: 9. The CDR3 has 16 residues. In DNA, the CDR3 is TGTGCCACCAGTGCTCAGGGGGCCGTTATTTACAATGAGCAGTTCTTC. This translates into CATSAQGAVIYNEQFF.

This clone occurred a few times. The chain joins TRBV27 to TRBJ2-7, with TRBD2 as a possible D gene (6 bases). This CDR3 comprises 12 residues. Trimming took off 4 bases at V and 3 bases at J, with 7 bases between the two ends. Germline V lookup: CDR1 MNHEY, CDR2 SMNVEV (reference sequence). The CDR3 sequence: CASSSEGYEQYF. Here the CDR3 DNA reads TGTGCCAGCAGTTCGGAGGGCTACGAGCAGTACTTC.

In nucleotides, the CDR3 is TGTGCCAGCAGTTCCCCCCCCGGTAGGAACACTGAAGCTTTCTTT. Translation gives CASSSPPGRNTEAFF. The rearrangement links TRBV6-9 to TRBJ1-1; the D is unclear. Germline assignment: CDR1 MNHGY and CDR2 SVAAGI. V was cut by 4 bases and J by 1 base, with 13 bases left in between. This CDR3 spans 15 amino acids.

This chain uses TRBV7-9 with TRBJ2-1; D gene unclear. Per germline, CDR1 SEHNR and CDR2 FQNEAQ (reference sequence). This CDR3 contains 16 residues. Trimming shortened V by 4 bases and J by 5 bases, and 18 bases separated the two germline ends. Here the CDR3 reads CASSSQGGIGNNEQFF. The CDR3 DNA reads as TGTGCCAGCAGCTCCCAAGGCGGAATCGGAAACAATGAGCAGTTCTTC.

The chain employs TRBV5-1 and TRBJ2-2; maybe TRBD1 (6 bases). The length of the CDR3 is 13 residues. Trimming cost V 3 bases and J 8 bases, with 11 bases left between them. The V gene's germline CDR1 is SGHRS and CDR2 YFSETQ. CDR3 DNA: TGCGCCAGCAGCTACGGACAGAATGGGGAGCTGTTTTTT. Its translation: CASSYGQNGELFF.

This chain connects TRBV30 to TRBJ2-5; 7 nucleotides agree with TRBD2. The trim removed 3 bases at V and 5 bases at J, leaving 12 bases unmatched. CDR3 length equals 15 residues. The germline CDR1 and CDR2 sequences are GTSNPN and SVGIG (reference sequence). CDR3 sequence: CAWSDPRAGVETQYF. CDR3 nucleotide sequence: TGTGCCTGGAGCGACCCTCGGGCGGGAGTGGAGACCCAGTACTTC.

V usage is TRBV24-1 and J usage is TRBJ2-5; a possible D gene is TRBD1 (5 bases). Trimming removed 4 bases at V and 1 base at J, with 6 bases between. Germline CDR1 and CDR2: KGHDR and SFDVKD. There are 13 residues in the CDR3. The CDR3 region is CATSDTGQETQYF. The CDR3 coding sequence is TGTGCCACCAGTGACACAGGCCAAGAGACCCAGTACTTC.

The rearrangement joins TRBV6-5 to TRBJ2-1; D is ambiguous. Trimming took off 7 bases at V and 2 bases at J, with 12 bases between the two ends. The CDR3 runs 14 residues. In germline, CDR1 is MNHEY, CDR2 SVGAGI. CDR3: CASTFSRAYNEQFF. The CDR3 DNA sequence: TGTGCCAGCACCTTCTCACGGGCCTACAATGAGCAGTTCTTC.

The rearrangement joins TRBV27 to TRBJ1-4; 8 bases align to TRBD1. This CDR3 has 16 amino acids. V was pared by 4 bases and J by 8 bases, with 12 bases of the junction left unmatched. The germline gives CDR1 MNHEY, CDR2 SMNVEV (reference sequence). CDR3 protein: CASSCPRTGLKEKLFF. The DNA of the CDR3 is TGTGCCAGCAGTTGTCCCCGGACAGGGCTGAAGGAAAAACTGTTTTTT.

The chain links TRBV5-5 to TRBJ1-2, with D hard to call. Germline V lookup: CDR1 SGHKS, CDR2 YYEKEE (reference sequence). Trimming stripped 1 base from V and 2 bases from J, with 6 bases between. The CDR3 is made up of 13 amino acids. The CDR3 region is CASSLSRNYGYTF. CDR3 bases: TGTGCCAGCAGCTTGTCACGGAACTATGGCTACACCTTC.

The V gene is TRBV3-1 (or the pseudogene TRBV3-2), the J gene TRBJ1-2, with D possibly matching TRBD1 (5 bases). The germline V gene has CDR1 LGHDT and CDR2 YNNKEL (reference sequence). The CDR3 spans 13 residues. V was pared by 4 bases and J by 4 bases, with 10 bases between. The CDR3 DNA follows: TGTGCCAGCAGCCCGACAGAGCTCTATGGCTACACCTTC. It translates to CASSPTELYGYTF.

The rearrangement links TRBV29-1 to TRBJ2-1; TRBD2 agrees at 9 bases. J lost 5 bases, V lost 5 bases, and 1 base had no gene match. CDR3 length equals 12 residues. Germline assignment: CDR1 SQVTM and CDR2 ANQGSEA. The CDR3 sequence: CSVTSGHNEQFF. The CDR3 DNA reads as TGCAGCGTTACTAGCGGGCACAATGAGCAGTTCTTC.

This chain links TRBV29-1 with TRBJ2-1, with TRBD1 as a possible D gene (5 bases). Germline V gene data show CDR1 as SQVTM and CDR2 as ANQGSEA. The V end was cut by 2 bases, the J end by 6 bases, with 14 bases between. The CDR3 runs 14 residues. CDR3 coding DNA: TGCAGCGTTGAACAGGGTAGTGGCGGCAATGAGCAGTTCTTC. As protein: CSVEQGSGGNEQFF.

This chain uses TRBV27 with TRBJ1-2; a weak D match, TRBD1 (6 bases). CDR1 and CDR2 from the germline V gene are MNHEY and SMNVEV (reference sequence). With 8 bases removed from V and 4 bases from J, the gap between germline ends came to 11 bases. This CDR3 is built from 12 residues. CDR3 sequence: CASGRGAYGYTF. CDR3 coding DNA: TGTGCCAGCGGGAGGGGGGCCTATGGCTACACCTTC.

This clone was observed a single time. The chain carries TRBV11-2 and TRBJ2-7; tentative D call: TRBD2 (5 bases). Between the trimmed V and J ends, which lost 0 bases and 3 bases, there was a span of 15 bases. The germline V gene has CDR1 SGHAT and CDR2 FQNNGV. CDR3 length: 16 residues. CDR3 region: CASSLEAVRSFYEQYF. Here the CDR3 DNA reads TGTGCCAGCAGCTTAGAAGCGGTAAGGAGCTTCTACGAGCAGTACTTC.